This TCR beta chain was identified in a study of cytomegalovirus exposure and HLA in healthy donors. Study information: Out of approximately 170 million T cells, an earlier analysis found some 120 million unique TCR beta sequences in total. Study findings and constraints: With high specificity and sensitivity, the classifier reportedly diagnosed cytomegalovirus status. Among the most significant clusters, several appeared linked to common viral pathogens in a later analysis. A missense variant in DCLRE1C was later tied to TCR beta V- and J-gene trimming.

13 Jbeta primers and 60 Vbeta primers were used for the PCR. Produced via immunoSEQ multiplex PCR; TCRdb's table is partial and in-frame only. This table holds 120,000 to 150,000 clones, roughly four fifths found once. CDR3 length: 14 amino acids. V was clipped by 7 bases and J by 4 bases, with 14 bases between them. CDR1 and CDR2 from the germline V gene are MNHNS and SASEGT. Regarding this clone: Its target is not known.

The sample taken for sequencing was PBMCs. The J gene is TRBJ1-5, the V gene TRBV6-1, with D maybe TRBD1 (6 bases). This sequence was found in a human donor in good health. CDR3 in DNA: TGTGCCAGCAAGGCACAGGGTGAAAATCAGCCCCAGCATTTT. It specifies CASKAQGENQPQHF.